A single sample gave rise to the 23 T cell receptor beta chains below, sequenced in a study of cytomegalovirus exposure and HLA in healthy donors. With 60 Vbeta and 13 Jbeta primers, the PCR was carried out. The data were produced by immunoSEQ multiplex PCR, yet TCRdb's version contains in-frame clones alone and is incomplete. The sample contains around 70,000 clones, about 76% of which appear only once. Sequencing was performed on PBMCs. All receptors derive from a male donor in good health and CMV-seropositive.

The genes are TRBV15 and TRBJ2-5; possibly TRBD2 for D (6 bases). CDR1 and CDR2 (germline): LNHNV, YYDKDF (reference sequence). V lost 4 bases and J 2 bases, leaving 11 bases between the germline ends. This CDR3 region has 14 residues. CDR3 protein: CATSTRLVQETQYF. CDR3 DNA: TGTGCCACCAGCACTCGACTAGTACAAGAGACCCAGTACTTC.

This chain uses TRBV7-9 with TRBJ2-1, with D possibly being TRBD2 (6 bases). The CDR3 is made up of 16 amino acids. The germline V gene has CDR1 SEHNR and CDR2 FQNEAQ (reference sequence). V gave up 1 base and J gave up 1 base, with 11 bases separating them. The CDR3 loop reads CASSLGGGISYNEQFF. The CDR3, as DNA: TGTGCCAGCAGCTTAGGAGGAGGGATATCCTACAATGAGCAGTTCTTC. The full variable domain, rest sourced from reference TRBV7-9 and TRBJ2-1, is DTGVSQNPRHKITKRGQNVTFRCDPISEHNRLYWYRQTLGQGPEFLTYFQNEAQLEKSRLLSDRFSAERPKGSFSTLEIQRTEQGDSAMYLCASSLGGGISYNEQFFGPGTRLTVL.

This clone was counted between two and nine times. The gene calls are TRBV5-1 and TRBJ2-3; 9 nucleotides align to TRBD1. J lost 5 bases, V lost 3 bases, and 7 bases had no gene match. Germline assignment: CDR1 SGHRS and CDR2 YFSETQ. This CDR3 region has 15 residues. CDR3 loop: CASSSGDRVRDTQYF. The CDR3 nucleotides are TGCGCCAGCAGCTCCGGGGACAGGGTACGAGATACGCAGTATTTT.

V usage is TRBV6-5 and J usage is TRBJ2-7; a weak D match, TRBD1 (5 bases). V lost 0 bases and J 3 bases, leaving 15 bases between the germline ends. The CDR3 loop spans 16 amino acids. Per germline, CDR1 MNHEY and CDR2 SVGAGI. CDR3 residues: CASSYSIRQMSYEQYF. CDR3 in DNA: TGTGCCAGCAGTTACTCGATCCGACAGATGAGCTACGAGCAGTACTTC.

The chain couples TRBV6-1 to TRBJ2-7; 11 bases are a match to TRBD2. Germline V lookup: CDR1 MNHNS, CDR2 SASEGT. V gave up 2 bases and J gave up 3 bases; unmatched junction bases: 3. The CDR3 spans 15 residues. CDR3 bases: TGTGCCAGCAGTGAACCGGGACTAGCGGACTACGAGCAGTACTTC. Translating it yields CASSEPGLADYEQYF.

V is TRBV5-1 and J is TRBJ2-1; TRBD2 aligns across 11 bases. Trimming at V came to 0 bases and at J to 5 bases, leaving 1 base not matched to a gene. Per the germline V gene, CDR1 is SGHRS and CDR2 is YFSETQ. The CDR3 spans 15 residues. Here the CDR3 reads CASSLASGGNNEQFF. The DNA for the CDR3 is TGCGCCAGCAGCTTGGCTAGCGGGGGGAACAATGAGCAGTTCTTC.

V gene TRBV29-1 combines with J gene TRBJ1-1; D may be TRBD1 (6 bases). From germline, CDR1 is SQVTM and CDR2 ANQGSEA. The CDR3 has 12 residues. V was shortened by 3 bases and J by 4 bases, with 9 bases between the two germline ends. In nucleotides, the CDR3 is TGCAGCGTTGATTGGACAGCCACTGAAGCTTTCTTT. Its protein is CSVDWTATEAFF.

This sequence joins TRBV9 and TRBJ2-5; TRBD2 might be the D (6 bases). V lost 6 bases and J 2 bases, leaving 14 bases between the germline ends. The CDR3 is 14 residues long. Per germline, CDR1 SGDLS and CDR2 YYNGEE. The CDR3: CASNLWGVQETQYF. The DNA of the CDR3 is TGTGCCAGCAACCTTTGGGGGGTGCAAGAGACCCAGTACTTC.

This clone was seen only a few times. This chain's CDR3 is CASSLQVGGWRETQYF. For the CDR3, the DNA is TGTGCCAGCAGTTTACAAGTAGGAGGGTGGAGGGAGACCCAGTACTTC. V is TRBV27 and J is TRBJ2-5; tentatively, D is TRBD2 (6 bases). Germline V gives CDR1 MNHEY, CDR2 SMNVEV (reference sequence). V was cut by 2 bases and J by 5 bases, with 18 bases left in between. This CDR3 has 16 amino acids.

This clone came up a few times. The chain joins TRBV7-3 to TRBJ2-2, with 14 bases lining up with TRBD2. The CDR3 runs 16 residues. The germline gives CDR1 SGHTA, CDR2 FQGTGA. Trimming took 1 base from V and 6 from J; bases not matched to a gene: 1. CDR3 sequence reads: CASSLRLAGGAGELFF. The CDR3 region has the DNA TGTGCCAGCAGCTTAAGACTAGCGGGAGGGGCCGGGGAGCTGTTTTTT. Drawing the rest from reference TRBV7-3 and TRBJ2-2, the complete variable domain is GAGVSQTPSNKVTEKGKYVELRCDPISGHTALYWYRQSLGQGPEFLIYFQGTGAADDSGLPNDRFFAVRPEGSVSTLKIQRTERGDSAVYLCASSLRLAGGAGELFFGEGSRLTVL.

The rearrangement links TRBV14 to TRBJ1-2; TRBD1 might be the D (6 bases). The CDR3 length is 15 residues. Trimming shortened V by 2 bases and J by 5 bases, and 15 bases separated the two germline ends. Germline values: CDR1 SGHDN, CDR2 FVKESK. This CDR3 is CASSQTQDRRYGYTF. The DNA for the CDR3 is TGTGCCAGCAGCCAAACCCAAGACAGGAGGTATGGCTACACCTTC. Complete variable domain (other parts from reference TRBV14 and TRBJ1-2): EAGVTQFPSHSVIEKGQTVTLRCDPISGHDNLYWYRRVMGKEIKFLLHFVKESKQDESGMPNNRFLAERTGGTYSTLKVQPAELEDSGVYFCASSQTQDRRYGYTFGSGTRLTVV.

The chain combines TRBV27 with TRBJ2-4, with a tentative D call TRBD1 (5 bases). The germline gives CDR1 MNHEY, CDR2 SMNVEV (reference sequence). This CDR3 is built from 16 residues. The V and J ends lost 3 bases and 0 bases respectively, with 12 bases between them. CDR3 in amino acids: CASSFKGVLAKNIQYF. The CDR3 DNA is TGTGCCAGCAGTTTCAAAGGGGTGCTAGCCAAAAACATTCAGTACTTC.

This rearrangement joins TRBV7-3 to TRBJ2-3; D not certain. The CDR3 is 17 amino acids. Germline CDR1 reads SGHTA; CDR2 reads FQGTGA. The V end was cut by 1 base, the J end by 4 bases, with 18 bases between. The CDR3 coding sequence is TGTGCCAGCAGCTTAATCGTTTGGTCAGGTGGGTCAGATACGCAGTATTTT. This translates into CASSLIVWSGGSDTQYF.

The chain uses TRBV27 and TRBJ2-7; 10 nucleotides line up with TRBD1. CDR1 MNHEY and CDR2 SMNVEV come from the germline V gene (reference sequence). This CDR3 is 15 amino acids long. J lost 2 bases, V lost 2 bases, and 3 bases had no gene match. The DNA for the CDR3 is TGTGCCAGCAGTTTAACCGGGACAGGGGCCTACGAGCAGTACTTC. This gives the protein CASSLTGTGAYEQYF.

This clone has just one count. The chain is built from TRBV9 and TRBJ2-1; 8 positions match TRBD1. The CDR3 is 15 residues long. The germline CDR1 and CDR2 sequences are SGDLS and YYNGEE. V dropped 5 bases and J dropped 2; count of bases not matched to a gene: 6. Written as DNA, the CDR3 is TGTGCCAGCAGTCCACCGGGACAGGCCTACAATGAGCAGTTCTTC. Amino acids: CASSPPGQAYNEQFF.

The chain links TRBV9 to TRBJ2-7, with 8 positions matching TRBD1. This CDR3 is 13 amino acids long. V lost 4 bases and J lost 7; bases outside the gene matches: 7. Germline CDR1 SGDLS, CDR2 YYNGEE. The CDR3 coding sequence is TGTGCCAGCAGCCATGGACAGGGTATAGAGCAGTACTTC. Residues: CASSHGQGIEQYF.

V usage is TRBV7-9 and J usage is TRBJ1-2; the D is unclear. CDR3 length: 14 residues. From germline, CDR1 is SEHNR and CDR2 FQNEAQ (reference sequence). With 5 bases removed from V and 2 bases from J, the gap between germline ends came to 12 bases. The CDR3 is CASSPGGLNYGYTF. In DNA, the CDR3 is TGTGCCAGCAGCCCCGGAGGCCTAAACTATGGCTACACCTTC.

The rearrangement uses TRBV7-2 and TRBJ2-7; TRBD2 agrees at 13 bases. There are 15 residues in the CDR3. J gave up 2 bases and V 5 bases, and 3 bases lay outside the gene matches. Germline assignment: CDR1 SGHTA and CDR2 FQGNSA. The CDR3 spells CASSPTSGGAYEQYF. DNA for the CDR3: TGTGCCAGCAGCCCCACTAGCGGGGGGGCCTACGAGCAGTACTTC.

V usage is TRBV5-1 and J usage is TRBJ2-5, with 10 bases lining up with TRBD2. V gave up 0 bases and J gave up 2 bases; unmatched junction bases: 7. CDR3 length equals 17 residues. CDR1 is SGHRS and CDR2 is YFSETQ in the germline V gene. CDR3 coding DNA: TGCGCCAGCAGCTTGGCCCGCGGACTAGCGGATCAAGAGACCCAGTACTTC. Residues: CASSLARGLADQETQYF.

This clone has just one count. One end of the junction varies from germline; a read error may be responsible. This rearrangement joins TRBV18 to TRBJ2-7; perhaps TRBD2 as D (6 bases). The CDR3 covers 12 residues. Germline lookup yields CDR1 KGHSH and CDR2 LQKENI. CDR3 region: CASSPDAGGGSF. The CDR3, as DNA: TGTGCCAGCTCCCCGGACGCCGGGGGAGGTTCATTC.

The genes are TRBV7-8 and TRBJ1-1, with D unresolved. From germline, CDR1 is SGHVS and CDR2 FQNEAQ. The V gene lost 1 base and the J gene lost 1 base, with 7 bases spanning the gap. The CDR3 runs to 14 residues. The CDR3 DNA sequence: TGTGCCAGCAGCTTAGGCCCAGGGAACACTGAAGCTTTCTTT. Its translation is CASSLGPGNTEAFF.

CDR3 nucleotide sequence: TGTGCCAGCAGTCCCGGGACAACTAATGAAAAACTGTTTTTT. This codes for CASSPGTTNEKLFF. The V gene is TRBV6-5, the J gene TRBJ1-4; D gene ambiguous. Germline V gene lookup returns CDR1 MNHEY and CDR2 SVGAGI. V gave up 5 bases and J gave up 0 bases, with 7 bases separating them. The CDR3 is made up of 14 amino acids.

This clone was counted a few times. This chain links TRBV7-9 with TRBJ2-2; 12 nucleotides agree with TRBD2. The CDR3 runs to 19 residues. Losses at the gene ends were 4 bases for V and 3 bases for J; bases not matched to a gene: 12. Germline loops: CDR1 SEHNR, CDR2 FQNEAQ (reference sequence). The CDR3 region is CASSSSPGLAGGHTGELFF. The CDR3 nucleotides are TGTGCCAGCAGCTCCTCCCCCGGGCTAGCGGGGGGGCACACCGGGGAGCTGTTTTTT.